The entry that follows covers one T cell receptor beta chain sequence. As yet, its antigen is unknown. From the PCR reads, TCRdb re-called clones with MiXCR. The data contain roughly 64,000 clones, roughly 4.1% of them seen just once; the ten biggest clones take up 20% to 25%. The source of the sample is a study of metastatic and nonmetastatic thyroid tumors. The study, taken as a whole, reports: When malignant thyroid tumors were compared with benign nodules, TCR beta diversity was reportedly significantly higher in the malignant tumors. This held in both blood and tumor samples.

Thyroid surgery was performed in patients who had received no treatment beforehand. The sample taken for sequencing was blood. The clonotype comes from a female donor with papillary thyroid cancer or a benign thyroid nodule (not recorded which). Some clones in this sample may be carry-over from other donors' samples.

This CDR3 is CSADGTSGSYEQYF. The CDR3 DNA reads TGCAGTGCTGATGGGACTAGCGGGAGCTACGAGCAGTACTTC. This chain links TRBV20-1 with TRBJ2-7; 14 bases map to TRBD2. CDR1 and CDR2 from the germline V gene are DFQATT and SNEGSKA (reference sequence). The CDR3 has 14 amino acids. The ends lost 5 bases at V and 3 bases at J; junction bases unmatched: 3.